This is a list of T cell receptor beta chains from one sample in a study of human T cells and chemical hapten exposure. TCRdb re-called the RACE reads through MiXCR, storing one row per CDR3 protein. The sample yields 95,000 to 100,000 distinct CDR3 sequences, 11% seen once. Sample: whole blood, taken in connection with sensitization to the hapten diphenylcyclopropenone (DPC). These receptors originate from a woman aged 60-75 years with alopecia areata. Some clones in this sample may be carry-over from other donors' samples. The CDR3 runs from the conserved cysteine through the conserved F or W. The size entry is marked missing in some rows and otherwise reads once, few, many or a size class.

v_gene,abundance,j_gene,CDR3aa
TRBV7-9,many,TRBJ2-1,CASSFQGYNEQFF
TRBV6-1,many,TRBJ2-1,CASSERVAVTYNEQFF
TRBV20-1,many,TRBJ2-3,CSARLERVADTQYF
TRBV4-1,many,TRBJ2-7,CASSQGVAYKNYEQYF
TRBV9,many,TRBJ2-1,CASSVDGKGGHYNEQFF
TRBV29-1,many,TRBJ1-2,CSVGGGRRTARGYGYTF
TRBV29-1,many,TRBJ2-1,CSVVSEGNEQFF
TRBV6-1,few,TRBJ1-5,CASRQADSNQPQHF
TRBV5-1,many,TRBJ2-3,CASSQGYGTDTQYF
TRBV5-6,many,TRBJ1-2,CASSWIVVDGYTF
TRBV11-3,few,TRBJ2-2,CASSRRTSGNTGELFF
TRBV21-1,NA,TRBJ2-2,CASSKARQDRNTGELFF
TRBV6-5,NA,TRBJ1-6,CASSYLTGSLHF
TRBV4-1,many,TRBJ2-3,CASRPRLADTQYF
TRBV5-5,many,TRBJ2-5,CASSGGTLGETQYF
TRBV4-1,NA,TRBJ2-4,CASSQDTGLGAKNIQYF
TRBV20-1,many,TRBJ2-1,CSAIRRGLQSSYNEQFF
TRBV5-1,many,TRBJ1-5,CASRKDLANQPQHF
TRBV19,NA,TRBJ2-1,CASRPPRQGLFGEQFF
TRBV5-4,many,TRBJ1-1,CASSLEGAPEAFF
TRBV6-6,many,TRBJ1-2,CASSYSPTDYGYTF
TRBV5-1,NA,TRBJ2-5,CASSLGHHQETQYF
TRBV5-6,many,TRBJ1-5,CASSLSVLGNQPQHF
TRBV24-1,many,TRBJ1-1,CATRKEAFTEAFF
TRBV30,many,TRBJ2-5,CASNVGGRGAETQYF
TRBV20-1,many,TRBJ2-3,CSARPAVTQYF
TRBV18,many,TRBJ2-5,CASSPQEGTGGGQETQYF
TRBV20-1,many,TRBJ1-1,CSARAGSLATEAFF
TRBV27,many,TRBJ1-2,CASSSLQGGDGYTF
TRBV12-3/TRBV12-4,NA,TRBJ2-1,CASSLADSSDEQFF
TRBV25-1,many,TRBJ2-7,CASSGTVAYEQYF
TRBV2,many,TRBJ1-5,CASSGGSGGASPQPQHF
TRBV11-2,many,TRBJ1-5,CASSLFYRTVNQPQHF
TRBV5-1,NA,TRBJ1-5,CASRLMNDQPQHF
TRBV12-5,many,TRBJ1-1,CASGLMGGGTEAFF
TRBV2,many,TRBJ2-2,CAREGASGNTGELFF
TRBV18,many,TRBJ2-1,CASSLSGTGLYNEQFF
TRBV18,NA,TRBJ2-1,CASSPWGGHPNNEQFF
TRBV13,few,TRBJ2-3,CASSAADTQYF
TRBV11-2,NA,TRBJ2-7,CASSFQGGTYEQYF
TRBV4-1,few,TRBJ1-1,CASSQVRDSMNTEAFF
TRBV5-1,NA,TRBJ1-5,CASRQGPNQPQHF
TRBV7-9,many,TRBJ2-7,CASSPQSHEQYF
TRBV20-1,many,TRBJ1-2,CSASSLDRGRGANYGYTF
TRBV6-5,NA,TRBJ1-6,CASSADSILHNSPLHF
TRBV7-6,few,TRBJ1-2,CASSLSGHGPGTNYGYTF
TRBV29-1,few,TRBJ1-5,CSVESSSNQPQHF
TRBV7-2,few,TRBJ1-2,CASSLGLPIPQYGYTF
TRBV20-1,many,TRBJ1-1,CSAREGRGLMNTEAFF
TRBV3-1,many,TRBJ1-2,CASSQEGASRGYTF
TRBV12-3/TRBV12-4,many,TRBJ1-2,CASTLAQGPHYGYTF
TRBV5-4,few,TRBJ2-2,CASSLLEGARAGELFF
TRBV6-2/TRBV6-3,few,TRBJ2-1,CASSYSRALASYNEQFF
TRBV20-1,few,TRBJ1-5,CSASRQDRNQPQHF
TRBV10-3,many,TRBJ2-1,CAISGLAGNSYNEQFF
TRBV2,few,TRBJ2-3,CASSQDRRSDTQYF